This TCR beta chain was found in a study of cytomegalovirus exposure and HLA in healthy donors. The PCR ran on 60 Vbeta and 13 Jbeta primers. Measured with immunoSEQ multiplex PCR; TCRdb has only the in-frame clones, and not every one. The repertoire holds about 150,000 clones, with 75% to 90% as singletons. The sample consisted of PBMCs. The TCR sequence derives from a man aged 25 to 45 in good health and CMV-seropositive.

CDR3 DNA: TGTGCCAGCAGTTTTGGCTACAGGGACGGGGAGCTGTTTTTT. Protein sequence: CASSFGYRDGELFF. The chain joins TRBV28 to TRBJ2-2; D perhaps matches TRBD1 (6 bases). V lost 3 bases to trimming and J lost 7 bases, with 12 bases between them. Per the germline V gene, CDR1 is MDHEN and CDR2 is SYDVKM. CDR3 length: 14 amino acids.